One and the same sample provided the 23 T cell receptor beta chains below, sequenced in a study of cytotoxic CD8 clonotypes in ibrutinib-treated CLL. Only in-frame clones appear in the TCRdb table, and some are missing; sequencing was by immunoSEQ multiplex PCR. The sample has roughly 42,000 clones, about two thirds seen once. The starting material was PBMCs, obtained at disease progression, from a patient treated with ibrutinib. All receptors come from a human donor with chronic lymphocytic leukemia.

This clone is categorized as medium-sized. The V and J genes are TRBV18 and TRBJ1-5, with 8 nucleotides matching TRBD1. The CDR3 is made up of 15 amino acids. Germline CDR1 reads KGHSH; CDR2 reads LQKENI. Unmatched junction bases numbered 3, after V lost 2 bases and J lost 3 bases. The CDR3 sequence is CASSPSGGLNQPQHF. CDR3 bases: TGTGCCAGCTCACCATCAGGGGGCCTCAATCAGCCCCAGCATTTT.

This chain links TRBV15 with TRBJ2-4, with D tentatively TRBD2 (6 bases). This CDR3 comprises 15 residues. CDR1 and CDR2 (germline): LNHNV, YYDKDF (reference sequence). V lost 4 bases and J lost 2, with 12 bases in between. In DNA, the CDR3 is TGTGCCACCAGCACCCGGGACTCTTCCAAAAACATTCAGTACTTC. It is translated as CATSTRDSSKNIQYF.

V and J are TRBV19 and TRBJ1-2; 12 bases agree with TRBD1. The length of the CDR3 is 16 residues. The V segment lost 3 bases and the J segment 6 bases; nucleotides outside the gene matches: 8. Germline V gene lookup returns CDR1 LNHDA and CDR2 SQIVND (reference sequence). In nucleotides, the CDR3 is TGTGCCAGTAGTATTCGGGGACAGGGGGCTCGGGATGGCTACACCTTC. This sequence encodes CASSIRGQGARDGYTF.

The chain uses TRBV4-1 and TRBJ2-3, with TRBD1 matching over 7 bases. With 0 bases clipped from V and 3 bases from J, the junction kept 6 bases outside the gene matches. The CDR3 totals 16 residues. Per germline, CDR1 MGHRA and CDR2 YSYEKL. CDR3 DNA sequence: TGCGCCAGCAGCCAAGAGGTGGGACAGCCAACAGATACGCAGTATTTT. Its translation: CASSQEVGQPTDTQYF.

This clone was seen only a few times. This chain joins TRBV25-1 and TRBJ1-1; no definite D call. V was clipped by 2 bases and J by 7 bases, with 11 bases between them. Germline loops: CDR1 MGHDK, CDR2 SYGVNS. The CDR3 contains 13 residues. CDR3 loop: CASSEEWTDEAFF. The CDR3 DNA is TGTGCCAGCAGTGAAGAGTGGACGGATGAAGCTTTCTTT.

This chain connects TRBV20-1 to TRBJ2-7, with D unclear. In germline, CDR1 is DFQATT, CDR2 SNEGSKA (reference sequence). V lost 6 bases and J lost 2, with 8 bases in between. The CDR3 is 11 residues long. The CDR3 reads CSAPAPYEQYF. The CDR3 coding sequence is TGCAGTGCCCCCGCGCCCTACGAGCAGTACTTC.

This clone was seen a handful of times. V gene TRBV2 combines with J gene TRBJ1-5; D may be TRBD1 (5 bases). The V gene's germline CDR1 is SNHLY and CDR2 FYNNEI. Deletions cut 7 bases from V and 7 bases from J, with 14 bases between. This CDR3 has 13 amino acids. In DNA, the CDR3 is TGTGCCAGCAAAGAGGGGCGAGCCCAGCCCCAGCATTTT. Amino acids: CASKEGRAQPQHF.

The chain employs TRBV7-8 and TRBJ2-3; the match to TRBD2 covers 12 bases. There are 14 residues in the CDR3. The V gene end was trimmed by 1 base and the J gene end by 8 bases; junction bases not matched to a gene: 1. Germline values: CDR1 SGHVS, CDR2 FQNEAQ. The CDR3 spells CASSLELAGGTQYF. The CDR3 region has the DNA TGTGCCAGCAGCTTAGAACTAGCGGGAGGTACGCAGTATTTT. The whole variable domain, filled in from reference TRBV7-8 and TRBJ2-3, reads GAGVSQSPRYKVAKRGQDVALRCDPISGHVSLFWYQQALGQGPEFLTYFQNEAQLDKSGLPSDRFFAERPEGSVSTLKIQRTQQEDSAVYLCASSLELAGGTQYFGPGTRLTVL.

This clone is categorized as medium-sized. This sequence joins TRBV19 and TRBJ2-7; D might be TRBD1 (6 bases). Germline V lookup: CDR1 LNHDA, CDR2 SQIVND (reference sequence). Deletions cut 6 bases from V and 1 base from J, with 13 bases between. This CDR3 spans 14 amino acids. The CDR3 region is CASSFSGVSYEQYF. The CDR3 coding sequence is TGTGCCAGTAGCTTCTCAGGGGTTTCCTACGAGCAGTACTTC.

The rearrangement uses TRBV9 and TRBJ1-1; TRBD1 agrees at 7 bases. CDR3 length: 14 residues. Trimming at V came to 4 bases and at J to 1 base, leaving 4 bases not matched to a gene. Germline CDR1 SGDLS, CDR2 YYNGEE. CDR3 sequence reads: CASSSRDRNTEAFF. CDR3 nucleotides: TGTGCCAGCAGCTCACGGGACAGGAACACTGAAGCTTTCTTT.

V gene TRBV5-4 combines with J gene TRBJ2-5; 8 nucleotides line up with TRBD2. Germline V gene sequence: CDR1 SGHNT, CDR2 YYREEE (reference sequence). V was pared by 4 bases and J by 1 base, with 6 bases of the junction left unmatched. This CDR3 comprises 15 residues. The CDR3 sequence: CASSLLSGAQETQYF. In nucleotides, the CDR3 is TGTGCCAGCAGCCTACTTAGCGGGGCCCAAGAGACCCAGTACTTC.

This clone has more than one count but fewer than ten. The V call is TRBV5-1, the J call TRBJ2-7; no clear D gene. Germline V gene sequence: CDR1 SGHRS, CDR2 YFSETQ. V lost 0 bases and J 3 bases, leaving 7 bases between the germline ends. The CDR3 contains 13 residues. In DNA form, the CDR3 reads TGCGCCAGCAGCTTGGATCGACTCTACGAGCAGTACTTC. It encodes CASSLDRLYEQYF. The variable domain in full, with the rest retrieved from reference TRBV5-1 and TRBJ2-7, is KAGVTQTPRYLIKTRGQQVTLSCSPISGHRSVSWYQQTPGQGLQFLFEYFSETQRNKGNFPGRFSGRQFSNSRSEMNVSTLELGDSALYLCASSLDRLYEQYFGPGTRLTVT.

The CDR3 nucleotides read TGTGCCAGCAGCTTATCCCCGGACCCCTATGGCTACACCTTC. Translation: CASSLSPDPYGYTF. The chain carries TRBV7-3 and TRBJ1-2; D is undetermined. V gave up 2 bases and J gave up 4 bases, with 11 bases separating them. The CDR3 sequence is 14 residues long. The germline CDR1 and CDR2 sequences are SGHTA and FQGTGA.

The rearrangement links TRBV10-2 to TRBJ2-1; 10 nucleotides agree with TRBD1. Germline lookup yields CDR1 WSHSY and CDR2 SAAADI. The CDR3 covers 15 residues. The junction had 8 bases not matched to a gene; V was cut back by 4 bases and J by 8 bases. CDR3 nucleotide sequence: TGCGCCAGCAGTGGAGGACAGGGGGTGGTGGATGAGCAGTTCTTC. Residues: CASSGGQGVVDEQFF.

The CDR3 loop reads CASSRRELETQYF. CDR3 nucleotide sequence: TGTGCCAGTAGTAGGAGGGAGTTAGAGACCCAGTACTTC. The chain carries TRBV19 and TRBJ2-5; D possibly corresponds to TRBD2 (6 bases). This CDR3 comprises 13 residues. V lost 4 bases, J lost 4 bases, and 10 bases lay in between. Germline CDR1 LNHDA, CDR2 SQIVND (reference sequence).

This clone has a handful of counts. CDR3 nucleotide sequence: TGTGCCAGCAGCCAAGATTTTGGAGGGCAGCTGAACACTGAAGCTTTCTTT. It translates to CASSQDFGGQLNTEAFF. The rearrangement uses TRBV14 and TRBJ1-1; D unresolved. With 0 bases removed from V and 0 bases from J, the gap between germline ends came to 14 bases. CDR1 and CDR2 (germline): SGHDN, FVKESK. The CDR3 covers 17 residues. The full variable domain, with the rest looked up from reference TRBV14 and TRBJ1-1, is EAGVTQFPSHSVIEKGQTVTLRCDPISGHDNLYWYRRVMGKEIKFLLHFVKESKQDESGMPNNRFLAERTGGTYSTLKVQPAELEDSGVYFCASSQDFGGQLNTEAFFGQGTRLTVV.

The chain combines TRBV7-2 with TRBJ1-1; D unclear. The CDR3 is 15 amino acids. Germline V gives CDR1 SGHTA, CDR2 FQGNSA. Between the trimmed V and J ends, which lost 6 bases and 4 bases, there was a span of 18 bases. The CDR3 is CASSWGRIPPTEAFF. The CDR3 nucleotides are TGTGCCAGCAGTTGGGGTCGGATCCCTCCCACTGAAGCTTTCTTT.

The V and J genes are TRBV27 and TRBJ2-7; 7 nucleotides align to TRBD2. CDR3 length: 19 residues. Trimming at V came to 5 bases and at J to 3 bases, leaving 22 bases not matched to a gene. Germline values: CDR1 MNHEY, CDR2 SMNVEV (reference sequence). CDR3 region: CASSPSRGTIGRPYYEQYF. The CDR3 DNA reads as TGTGCCAGCAGTCCATCCCGAGGGACTATCGGGAGGCCGTACTACGAGCAGTACTTC.

The gene calls are TRBV5-1 and TRBJ2-7; 14 bases match TRBD2. Looked up from germline, CDR1 is SGHRS and CDR2 is YFSETQ. The CDR3 length is 16 residues. V lost 2 bases, J lost 1 base, and 2 bases stayed unmatched. CDR3 loop: CASSLRLAGGSYEQYF. CDR3 nucleotides: TGCGCCAGCAGCTTACGACTAGCGGGAGGGTCCTACGAGCAGTACTTC.

The gene calls are TRBV5-4 and TRBJ2-3; 9 bases match TRBD2. Germline trimming cut 3 bases from V and 5 bases from J; bases unmatched to any gene: 10. The CDR3 is made up of 16 amino acids. Germline-derived CDR1 and CDR2 are SGHNT and YYREEE (reference sequence). The CDR3 sequence: CASSWNIAGVRDTQYF. The CDR3 DNA follows: TGTGCCAGCAGCTGGAACATAGCGGGAGTTAGAGATACGCAGTATTTT. The whole variable domain, filled in from reference TRBV5-4 and TRBJ2-3, reads ETGVTQSPTHLIKTRGQQVTLRCSSQSGHNTVSWYQQALGQGPQFIFQYYREEENGRGNFPPRFSGLQFPNYSSELNVNALELDDSALYLCASSWNIAGVRDTQYFGPGTRLTVL.

The chain carries TRBV4-1 and TRBJ2-3; 8 bases map to TRBD1. The CDR3 covers 16 residues. After removal of 3 bases from V and 2 bases from J, the junction contained 7 bases not matched to a gene. Germline V gives CDR1 MGHRA, CDR2 YSYEKL. DNA of the CDR3: TGCGCCAGCAGCCACCCGACAGGGGTTAACACAGATACGCAGTATTTT. It codes for CASSHPTGVNTDTQYF.

J is TRBJ2-7 and V is TRBV7-8; D might be TRBD2 (5 bases). Trimming left V 0 bases short and J 6 bases short, with 9 bases between. The CDR3 sequence is 13 residues long. Germline assignment: CDR1 SGHVS and CDR2 FQNEAQ. The CDR3 here is CASSLAGVGEQYF. The CDR3 nucleotides are TGTGCCAGCAGCTTAGCGGGAGTAGGCGAGCAGTACTTC.

The chain combines TRBV5-6 with TRBJ2-7, with D perhaps TRBD2 (6 bases). V was trimmed by 2 bases and J by 6 bases, leaving 12 bases between them. Germline CDR1 is SGHDT and CDR2 is YYEEEE. This CDR3 has 13 amino acids. For the CDR3, the DNA is TGTGCCAGCAGCTTAAGCCGGAGGGGCGAGCAGTACTTC. Protein sequence: CASSLSRRGEQYF.